This is a list of T cell receptor beta chains from one sample in a study of cytomegalovirus exposure and HLA in healthy donors. TCRdb's table, derived via immunoSEQ multiplex PCR, lists solely in-frame clones and lacks some. In the table there are approximately 27,000 clones, 70% of which are singletons. Sequenced sample: PBMCs. The receptors were gathered from a woman aged 45-60 years in good health and CMV-seronegative. Both conserved end residues are part of each CDR3. A D gene is named only where the DNA matches it firmly. The size field is filled for only some rows; it gives once, few, many or a size class.

V gene: TRBV29-1; clone size: NA; J gene: TRBJ2-5; CDR3 length: 13; D gene: NA; CDR3 protein: CSVTLVGGETQYF; CDR3 DNA: TGCAGCGTCACGCTAGTTGGGGGGGAGACCCAGTACTTC
V gene: TRBV6-5; clone size: few; J gene: TRBJ2-1; CDR3 length: 12; D gene: TRBD2; CDR3 protein: CASSFKREEQFF; CDR3 DNA: TGTGCCAGCAGTTTCAAGCGGGAAGAGCAGTTCTTC
V gene: TRBV6-5; clone size: NA; J gene: TRBJ1-4; CDR3 length: 14; D gene: TRBD1; CDR3 protein: CASSPDRGTGKLFF; CDR3 DNA: TGTGCCAGCAGCCCGGACAGGGGAACAGGAAAACTGTTTTTT
V gene: TRBV27; clone size: NA; J gene: TRBJ1-2; CDR3 length: 14; D gene: TRBD1; CDR3 protein: CASSRDRGDYGYTF; CDR3 DNA: TGTGCCAGCAGTAGGGACAGGGGAGACTATGGCTACACCTTC
V gene: TRBV7-2; clone size: NA; J gene: TRBJ1-4; CDR3 length: 13; D gene: NA; CDR3 protein: CASSARIEGKLFF; CDR3 DNA: TGTGCCAGCAGCGCTAGAATTGAGGGAAAACTGTTTTTT
V gene: TRBV5-4; clone size: once; J gene: TRBJ2-1; CDR3 length: 17; D gene: TRBD2; CDR3 protein: CASSLGSASGPYNEQFF; CDR3 DNA: TGTGCCAGCAGCTTGGGGAGCGCTAGCGGTCCCTACAATGAGCAGTTCTTC
V gene: TRBV29-1; clone size: NA; J gene: TRBJ2-3; CDR3 length: 11; D gene: NA; CDR3 protein: CSVEEGDTQYF; CDR3 DNA: TGCAGCGTTGAGGAGGGAGATACGCAGTATTTT
V gene: TRBV7-9; clone size: NA; J gene: TRBJ1-1; CDR3 length: 14; D gene: NA; CDR3 protein: CASSTPGTHTEAFF; CDR3 DNA: TGTGCCAGCAGCACCCCAGGGACTCACACTGAAGCTTTCTTT
V gene: TRBV11-2; clone size: once; J gene: TRBJ1-1; CDR3 length: 17; D gene: NA; CDR3 protein: CASSIQTNPRGNTEAFF; CDR3 DNA: TGTGCCAGCAGTATTCAGACGAACCCCAGAGGGAACACTGAAGCTTTCTTT
V gene: TRBV18; clone size: NA; J gene: TRBJ1-4; CDR3 length: 16; D gene: TRBD1; CDR3 protein: CASRPGQGATNEKLFF; CDR3 DNA: TGTGCCAGCAGGCCGGGACAGGGGGCAACTAATGAAAAACTGTTTTTT
V gene: TRBV5-1; clone size: NA; J gene: TRBJ2-1; CDR3 length: 15; D gene: TRBD2; CDR3 protein: CATRPSGISYNEQFF; CDR3 DNA: TGCGCCACCCGCCCTAGCGGGATCTCCTACAATGAGCAGTTCTTC
V gene: TRBV5-4; clone size: NA; J gene: TRBJ1-6; CDR3 length: 12; D gene: NA; CDR3 protein: CASSSTASPLHF; CDR3 DNA: TGTGCCAGCAGCTCGACAGCTTCACCCCTCCACTTT